These 27 T cell receptor beta chains were all obtained from the same sample, sequenced in a study of blood T cell repertoires in COVID-19. Sequencing used immunoSEQ multiplex PCR; TCRdb keeps in-frame clones, though not all of them. The table has over 65,000 clones, less than 85% seen once. Sequenced material: peripheral blood. These receptor sequences come from a man older than 75 with active COVID-19.

This clone was detected once. CDR3 sequence reads: CASSLQDFQETQYF. The CDR3 DNA follows: TGTGCCAGCAGCTTGCAGGACTTCCAAGAGACCCAGTACTTC. The chain recombines TRBV5-4 with TRBJ2-5, with D maybe TRBD2 (5 bases). Trimming removed 1 base from V and 1 base from J, with 8 bases in between. This CDR3 has 14 residues. CDR1 SGHNT and CDR2 YYREEE come from the germline V gene (reference sequence).

The chain carries TRBV11-3 and TRBJ2-7; 8 positions agree with TRBD2. The CDR3 consists of 15 residues. CDR1 SGHNT and CDR2 YENEEA come from the germline V gene. The V gene end was trimmed by 0 bases and the J gene end by 6 bases; junction bases not matched to a gene: 7. The CDR3 nucleotides are TGTGCCAGCAGCTTAGATTCGGGACTAGAATTCGAGCAGTACTTC. This encodes CASSLDSGLEFEQYF.

The gene calls are TRBV27 and TRBJ2-1; 8 positions agree with TRBD1. Germline trimming cut 3 bases from V and 8 bases from J; bases unmatched to any gene: 12. Germline V gene data show CDR1 as MNHEY and CDR2 as SMNVEV (reference sequence). The CDR3 has 16 residues. CDR3 sequence reads: CASSFSGTGNSDEQFF. The CDR3 nucleotides read TGTGCCAGCAGTTTTTCCGGGACAGGAAATAGTGATGAGCAGTTCTTC.

The gene calls are TRBV5-6 and TRBJ2-7, with D tentatively TRBD1 (6 bases). The germline V and J ends were trimmed by 0 bases and 2 bases, with 9 bases remaining between them. The CDR3 length is 14 residues. The germline V gene encodes CDR1 SGHDT and CDR2 YYEEEE. CDR3 nucleotides: TGTGCCAGCAGCTTGGCAGGACAGACCTACGAGCAGTACTTC. Protein product: CASSLAGQTYEQYF.

The CDR3, as DNA: TGTGCCAGCAGTTTAACAACAGGGGCGAACACTGAAGCTTTCTTT. Its protein product is CASSLTTGANTEAFF. The chain joins TRBV28 to TRBJ1-1; 7 bases align to TRBD1. Germline V lookup: CDR1 MDHEN, CDR2 SYDVKM. The CDR3 spans 15 residues. V lost 2 bases and J lost 1; bases outside the gene matches: 4.

The J gene is TRBJ2-3, the V gene TRBV11-2; D gene uncertain. CDR1 is SGHAT, CDR2 FQNNGV, per germline. This CDR3 has 14 amino acids. The germline V and J ends were trimmed by 5 bases and 5 bases, with 14 bases remaining between them. The CDR3 here is CASSPPPVGDTQYF. The CDR3 DNA sequence: TGTGCCAGCAGCCCTCCCCCCGTCGGAGATACGCAGTATTTT. The variable domain in full, with the rest retrieved from reference TRBV11-2 and TRBJ2-3, is EAGVAQSPRYKIIEKRQSVAFWCNPISGHATLYWYQQILGQGPKLLIQFQNNGVVDDSQLPKDRFSAERLKGVDSTLKIQPAKLEDSAVYLCASSPPPVGDTQYFGPGTRLTVL.

CDR3 sequence reads: CASMRENGNEQFF. CDR3 bases: TGTGCCAGCATGAGGGAGAATGGGAATGAGCAGTTCTTC. The chain couples TRBV7-3 to TRBJ2-1, with D perhaps matching TRBD2 (5 bases). Per germline, CDR1 SGHTA and CDR2 FQGTGA. Trimming took off 7 bases at V and 7 bases at J, with 14 bases between the two ends. The CDR3 length is 13 residues.

This chain connects TRBV9 to TRBJ1-2; no reliable D call. The CDR3 extends over 16 amino acids. Per the germline V gene, CDR1 is SGDLS and CDR2 is YYNGEE. The V end was cut by 4 bases, the J end by 0 bases, with 16 bases between. CDR3 in DNA: TGTGCCAGCAGCCCAAGTGGGCTTACAGCTAACTATGGCTACACCTTC. Its translation is CASSPSGLTANYGYTF.

This sequence joins TRBV11-1 and TRBJ1-5, with a weak D call TRBD1 (5 bases). This CDR3 spans 14 amino acids. Per the germline V gene, CDR1 is SGHAT and CDR2 is FQDESV (reference sequence). V was shortened by 6 bases and J by 3 bases, with 12 bases between the two germline ends. CDR3 in DNA: TGTGCCAGCAGTTCTGCAGGGCCCAATCAGCCCCAGCATTTT. Translation gives CASSSAGPNQPQHF. The full variable domain, rest sourced from reference TRBV11-1 and TRBJ1-5, is EAEVAQSPRYKITEKSQAVAFWCDPISGHATLYWYRQILGQGPELLVQFQDESVVDDSQLPKDRFSAERLKGVDSTLKIQPAELGDSAMYLCASSSAGPNQPQHFGDGTRLSIL.

V gene TRBV18 combines with J gene TRBJ2-3, with D perhaps matching TRBD2 (6 bases). Between the trimmed V and J ends, which lost 1 base and 4 bases, there was a span of 15 bases. CDR3 size: 16 residues. Germline V gene sequence: CDR1 KGHSH, CDR2 LQKENI. In DNA, the CDR3 is TGTGCCAGCTCACCACGAAGCTCGTCGGGGGCAGATACGCAGTATTTT. It translates to CASSPRSSSGADTQYF.

This chain connects TRBV5-8 to TRBJ2-3; TRBD1 might be the D (6 bases). Trimming shortened V by 0 bases and J by 1 base, and 6 bases separated the two germline ends. CDR1 is SGHTS, CDR2 YDEGEE, per germline. There are 14 residues in the CDR3. CDR3 in amino acids: CASSLDRGTDTQYF. The CDR3 region has the DNA TGTGCCAGCAGCTTGGACAGGGGCACAGATACGCAGTATTTT.

The chain uses TRBV11-3 and TRBJ2-2; 14 bases align to TRBD2. V lost 3 bases and J lost 5; bases outside the gene matches: 5. Germline loops: CDR1 SGHNT, CDR2 YENEEA. The CDR3 is 17 residues long. In DNA form, the CDR3 reads TGTGCCAGCAGCTTGCGACTAGCGGGAGGGGGTACCGGGGAGCTGTTTTTT. Residues: CASSLRLAGGGTGELFF.

The chain combines TRBV7-2 with TRBJ1-1; D may be TRBD1 (5 bases). CDR3 size: 14 residues. Trimming took off 5 bases at V and 1 base at J, with 11 bases between the two ends. Germline values: CDR1 SGHTA, CDR2 FQGNSA. The CDR3 DNA reads TGTGCCAGCAGCCCTGCGGGGGGGAACACTGAAGCTTTCTTT. Protein: CASSPAGGNTEAFF.

The rearrangement joins TRBV27 to TRBJ2-3, with 7 bases aligning to TRBD2. Germline V CDR1 and CDR2: MNHEY, SMNVEV (reference sequence). The CDR3 is 16 amino acids. V dropped 3 bases and J dropped 6; count of bases not matched to a gene: 12. This CDR3 reads CASSLGGDFTADTQYF. The CDR3 DNA is TGTGCCAGCAGTTTGGGGGGGGACTTCACTGCGGATACGCAGTATTTT.

Ten or more counts support this clone. The chain uses TRBV6-5 and TRBJ1-5; D is perhaps TRBD1 (6 bases). In germline, CDR1 is MNHEY, CDR2 SVGAGI. The CDR3 spans 13 residues. V dropped 6 bases and J dropped 3 bases, with 9 bases sitting between them. CDR3 in amino acids: CASSGQHNQPQHF. The CDR3 DNA sequence: TGTGCCAGCAGCGGACAGCACAATCAGCCCCAGCATTTT.

As DNA, the CDR3 is TGTGCCAGCTTAGGAGAAAGGAACACCGGGGAGCTGTTTTTT. It translates to CASLGERNTGELFF. The chain is built from TRBV6-5 and TRBJ2-2; D gene ambiguous. V was pared by 8 bases and J by 1 base, with 11 bases between. The CDR3 has 14 amino acids. Germline values: CDR1 MNHEY, CDR2 SVGAGI.

The chain joins TRBV7-2 to TRBJ2-7, with D possibly TRBD1 on 5 matching bases. V was cut by 1 base and J by 2 bases, with 9 bases left in between. The CDR3 runs to 14 residues. Germline CDR1 and CDR2: SGHTA and FQGNSA. For the CDR3, the DNA is TGTGCCAGCAGCTTAGGGACACGAACCTACGAGCAGTACTTC. Encoded protein: CASSLGTRTYEQYF.

V gene TRBV1 combines with J gene TRBJ2-5; the table assigns TRBD2, which was not confirmed against the DNA. TRBV1 counts as a pseudogene. The CDR3 is made up of 15 amino acids. The CDR3 region has the DNA TGCACCAGCAGGAGAAAATGGGGGGTCCAAGAGACCCAGTACTTC. Residues: CTSRRKWGVQETQYF.

This chain joins TRBV25-1 and TRBJ1-2; D remains unclear. Germline V CDR1 and CDR2: MGHDK, SYGVNS. V lost 1 base to trimming and J lost 7 bases, with 13 bases between them. The CDR3 has 14 amino acids. CDR3 coding DNA: TGTGCCAGCAGTGAATCGGCCAGGTTCGGTGGCTACACCTTC. This encodes CASSESARFGGYTF.

The chain combines TRBV28 with TRBJ2-1, with D possibly TRBD1 on 6 matching bases. V was clipped by 4 bases and J by 2 bases, with 12 bases between them. The CDR3 extends over 15 amino acids. Germline V lookup: CDR1 MDHEN, CDR2 SYDVKM. CDR3 bases: TGTGCCAGCAGTTCTTCAGGGGACCCCTACAATGAGCAGTTCTTC. Translating gives CASSSSGDPYNEQFF.

The rearrangement links TRBV12-5 to TRBJ2-3; D gene ambiguous. In germline, CDR1 is LGHNT, CDR2 FRNRAP. V was cut by 2 bases and J by 5 bases, with 5 bases left in between. The CDR3 length is 12 residues. CDR3 protein: CASGLTGDTQYF. CDR3 in DNA: TGTGCTAGTGGTTTGACCGGAGATACGCAGTATTTT.

This clone was detected once. The chain combines TRBV6-6 with TRBJ2-3, with 9 bases lining up with TRBD1. CDR3 length: 16 amino acids. The germline gives CDR1 MNHNY, CDR2 SVGAGI (reference sequence). The trim removed 6 bases at V and 5 bases at J, leaving 12 bases unmatched. DNA of the CDR3: TGTGCCAGCAGCCGATCCGGGACAGGGAGGGTAGATACGCAGTATTTT. Protein product: CASSRSGTGRVDTQYF.

The count of this clone is one. This rearrangement joins TRBV14 to TRBJ2-1; 9 nucleotides line up with TRBD2. This CDR3 has 19 residues. The ends lost 0 bases at V and 0 bases at J; junction bases unmatched: 9. Per the germline V gene, CDR1 is SGHDN and CDR2 is FVKESK. The CDR3 bases are TGTGCCAGCAGCCAAGACGCAACCTTTAGCGGGAGCTCCTACAATGAGCAGTTCTTC. It translates to CASSQDATFSGSSYNEQFF.

The V gene is TRBV28, the J gene TRBJ1-3; possible D gene TRBD1, 6 bases. V lost 6 bases to trimming and J lost 2 bases, with 20 bases between them. Germline CDR1 and CDR2: MDHEN and SYDVKM. CDR3 length equals 17 residues. As DNA, the CDR3 is TGTGCCAGCAGGCCTGGGGGCCCTCTTCAGGCTGGAAACACCATATATTTT. Protein product: CASRPGGPLQAGNTIYF.

This clone was seen once. The chain employs TRBV24-1 and TRBJ1-2; the D gene is possibly TRBD1 (5 bases). The CDR3 spans 15 residues. Trimming cost V 5 bases and J 4 bases, with 16 bases left between them. The germline gives CDR1 KGHDR, CDR2 SFDVKD. The CDR3 nucleotides are TGTGCCACCAGTGCCCCGACAGAGAACGCCTATGGCTACACCTTC. This codes for CATSAPTENAYGYTF.

V is TRBV3-1 (or the pseudogene TRBV3-2) and J is TRBJ1-1; the D gene is possibly TRBD1 (5 bases). CDR1 LGHDT and CDR2 YNNKEL come from the germline V gene (reference sequence). CDR3 size: 12 residues. Trimming pared 3 bases from V and 6 bases from J, leaving 8 bases between. This CDR3 is CASSHTGAEAFF. CDR3 DNA sequence: TGTGCCAGCAGCCACACGGGGGCTGAAGCTTTCTTT.

J is TRBJ2-5 and V is TRBV9; 7 bases agree with TRBD2. Germline lookup yields CDR1 SGDLS and CDR2 YYNGEE. V trimming: 0 bases; J trimming: 4 bases; junction bases outside the gene matches: 6. CDR3 length: 15 amino acids. The CDR3 reads CASSVDTGRGETQYF. The CDR3, as DNA: TGTGCCAGCAGCGTAGACACGGGGAGGGGAGAGACCCAGTACTTC.